This TCR beta chain came from a study of T cell clones after liver transplantation. The J segment lost 2 bases and the V segment lost 5 bases, leaving 6 bases of the junction unmatched. Germline V gene data show CDR1 as SGHAT and CDR2 as FQNNGV. CDR3 length: 15 residues. Here immunoSEQ multiplex PCR was the method, and the copy in TCRdb shows in-frame clones only, minus some. The sample contains about 15,000 clones, nearly 95% of which appear only once. This chain connects TRBV11-2 to TRBJ1-3; 7 nucleotides match TRBD1. This sequence originates from a human donor who received a liver transplant. The sample in question was CD8+ T cells from blood, obtained before liver transplant. CDR3 sequence (DNA): TGTGCCAGCAGCCGCGGACAGGCGGCTGGAAACACCATATATTTT. Protein: CASSRGQAAGNTIYF.